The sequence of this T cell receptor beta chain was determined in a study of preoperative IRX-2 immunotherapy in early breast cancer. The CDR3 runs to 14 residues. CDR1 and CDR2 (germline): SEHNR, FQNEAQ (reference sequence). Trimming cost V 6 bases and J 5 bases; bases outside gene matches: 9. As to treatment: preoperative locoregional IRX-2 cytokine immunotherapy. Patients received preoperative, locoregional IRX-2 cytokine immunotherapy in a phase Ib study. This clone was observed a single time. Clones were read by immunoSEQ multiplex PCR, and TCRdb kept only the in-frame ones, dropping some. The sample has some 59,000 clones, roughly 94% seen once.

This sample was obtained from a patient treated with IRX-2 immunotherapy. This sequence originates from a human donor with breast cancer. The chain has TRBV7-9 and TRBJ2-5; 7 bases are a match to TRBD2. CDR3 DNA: TGTGCCAGCAGATCGGGGGTGGGAGGGGAGACCCAGTACTTC. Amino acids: CASRSGVGGETQYF.